This T cell receptor (beta chain) was sequenced during a study of T cell repertoires in cytomegalovirus infection. TCRdb analysed the reads with MiXCR anew, one entry per CDR3 protein. The sample has 200,000 to 250,000 distinct CDR3 sequences, 22% seen once. The germline CDR1 and CDR2 sequences are SGHTA and FQGNSA. Trimming removed 5 bases from V and 1 base from J; junction bases left unmatched: 9. The CDR3 is 16 amino acids. This clonotype was recorded at least ten times. V is TRBV7-2 and J is TRBJ2-3; 7 nucleotides line up with TRBD2. Sequencing input: CD8+ T cells from PBMCs. This receptor was obtained from a human donor in good health (CMV status not recorded). Some clones in this sample may be carry-over from other donors' samples. The CDR3 protein is CASSPWGGGRTDTQYF. DNA for the CDR3: TGTGCCAGCAGCCCCTGGGGGGGGGGACGCACAGATACGCAGTATTTT.